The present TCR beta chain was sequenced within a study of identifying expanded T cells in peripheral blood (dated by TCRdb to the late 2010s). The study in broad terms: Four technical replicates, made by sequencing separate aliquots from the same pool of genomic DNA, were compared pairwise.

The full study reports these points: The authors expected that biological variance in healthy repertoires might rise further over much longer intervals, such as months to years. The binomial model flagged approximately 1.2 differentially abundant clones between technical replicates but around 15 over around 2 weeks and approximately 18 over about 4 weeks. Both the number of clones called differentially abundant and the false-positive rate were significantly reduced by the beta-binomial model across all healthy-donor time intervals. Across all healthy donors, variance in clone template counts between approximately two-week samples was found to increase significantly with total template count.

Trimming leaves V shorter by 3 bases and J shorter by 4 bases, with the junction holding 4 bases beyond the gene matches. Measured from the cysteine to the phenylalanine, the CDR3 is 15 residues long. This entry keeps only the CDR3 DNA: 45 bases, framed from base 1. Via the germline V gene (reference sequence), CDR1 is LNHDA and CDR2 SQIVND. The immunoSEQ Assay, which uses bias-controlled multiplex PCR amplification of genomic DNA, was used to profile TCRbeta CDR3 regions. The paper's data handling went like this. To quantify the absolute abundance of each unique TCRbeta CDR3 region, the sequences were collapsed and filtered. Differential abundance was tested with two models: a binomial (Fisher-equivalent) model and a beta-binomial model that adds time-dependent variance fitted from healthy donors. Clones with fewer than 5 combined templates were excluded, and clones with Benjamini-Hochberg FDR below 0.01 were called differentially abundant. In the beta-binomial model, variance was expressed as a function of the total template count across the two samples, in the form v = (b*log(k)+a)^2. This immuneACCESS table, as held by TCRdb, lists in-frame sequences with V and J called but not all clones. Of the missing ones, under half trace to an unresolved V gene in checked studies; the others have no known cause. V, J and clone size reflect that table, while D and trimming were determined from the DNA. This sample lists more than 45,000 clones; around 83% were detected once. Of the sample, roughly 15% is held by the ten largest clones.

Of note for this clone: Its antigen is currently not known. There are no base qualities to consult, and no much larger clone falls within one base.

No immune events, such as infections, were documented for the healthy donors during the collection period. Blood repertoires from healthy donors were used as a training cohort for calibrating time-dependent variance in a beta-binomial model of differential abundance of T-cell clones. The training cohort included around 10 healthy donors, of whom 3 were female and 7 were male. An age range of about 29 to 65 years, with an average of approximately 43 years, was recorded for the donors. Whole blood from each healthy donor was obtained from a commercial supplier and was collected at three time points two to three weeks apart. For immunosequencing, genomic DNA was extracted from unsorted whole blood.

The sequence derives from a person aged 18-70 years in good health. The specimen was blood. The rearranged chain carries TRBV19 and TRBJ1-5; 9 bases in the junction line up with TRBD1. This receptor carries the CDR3 CASSMDRGLNQPQHF. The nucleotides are TGTGCCAGTAGTATGGACAGGGGACTGAATCAGCCCCAGCATTTT.